This T cell receptor beta chain was captured in a study of T cell responses to AZD1222 COVID-19 vaccine. Study background: Doses given second, at about 4 or about 12 weeks, were pooled.

General study findings and limits: Two doses of AZD1222 preceded a rise in Spike-specific TCR breadth and depth.

Method: immunoSEQ multiplex PCR; TCRdb's copy keeps in-frame clones and lacks some. Here the sample spans about 130,000 clones, 65% to 90% being singletons. The CDR3 sequence is 13 residues long. Trimming shortened V by 2 bases and J by 8 bases, and 9 bases separated the two germline ends. Germline V lookup: CDR1 SGHAT, CDR2 FQNNGV. To note about this clone: The target antigen is unknown.

This material consisted of peripheral blood, taken on day 0 of AZD1222 vaccination. The chain combines TRBV11-2 with TRBJ2-2; tentatively, D is TRBD1 (5 bases). The receptor's source is an adult in good health. CDR3 nucleotide sequence: TGTGCCAGCAGCTTATCGGCAGGGGGGGAGCTGTTTTTT. Encoded protein: CASSLSAGGELFF.